This T cell receptor (beta chain) was sequenced during a study of blood T cells in healthy people across ages. This clonotype has just a few counts. The V and J ends lost 3 bases and 9 bases respectively, with 21 bases between them. The CDR3 spans 15 residues. The germline V gene has CDR1 DFQATT and CDR2 SNEGSKA (reference sequence). Next came a second PCR, run for about 6 to 12 cycles, which used a sample-barcoded 5' primer along with a J-beta primer mix. TCRdb called the 5' RACE reads again in MiXCR, with one record for every CDR3 protein. The repertoire has approximately 820,000 distinct CDR3 sequences, 44% of them found once; the top ten carry 15% to 25%.

Material for sequencing was blood. The receptor was isolated from a man between 60 and 75 years old in good health. The rearrangement joins TRBV20-1 to TRBJ2-4; D might be TRBD1 or TRBD2, each matching 5 bases. CDR3 bases: TGCAGTGCTAGGTTTCTTCGGGACGTGTTTGGCATTCAGTACTTC. Translating gives CSARFLRDVFGIQYF.